This entry features one TCR beta chain sequence. Its target is not known. This specimen includes other DNA sequences encoding the same CDR3. Sampled while nominally healthy, donors likely had unrecorded immune exposures. The germline V gene has CDR1 SNHLY and CDR2 FYNNEI. The CDR3 is made up of 13 amino acids. Trimming left V 6 bases short and J 5 bases short, with 13 bases between. The sample belongs to a study of cytomegalovirus exposure and HLA in healthy donors. Study-wide results and caveats: Most TCR sequences were rare, but some public TCRs occurred in many donors. For TCR beta chains, V- and J-gene trimming was later linked to a missense DCLRE1C variant.

Researchers ran the PCR with 60 Vbeta and 13 Jbeta primers. TCRdb keeps only in-frame clones here, not all; method: immunoSEQ multiplex PCR. The table shows about 180,000 clones, with about 80% occurring only once. This clonotype originated in a man between 60 and 70 years old in good health and CMV-seronegative. Sequencing was performed on PBMCs. The gene calls are TRBV2 and TRBJ1-1; D not resolved. The CDR3, as DNA: TGTGCCAGCAGCGCCGACCGAGGAACTGAAGCTTTCTTT. As protein: CASSADRGTEAFF.